This section outlines one T cell receptor beta chain sequence together with its context. What it binds is not known. These data come from a study of T cell repertoires in cytomegalovirus infection. Whole-study context: Use of recently identified HLA-C-restricted and well-studied HLA-B-restricted CMV epitopes was part of the study.

The ends lost 4 bases at V and 0 bases at J; junction bases unmatched: 4. In germline, CDR1 is LNHDA, CDR2 SQIVND (reference sequence). The CDR3 is 15 amino acids. Via MiXCR, TCRdb re-called the reads, giving one row per CDR3 protein. Of a few hundred thousand distinct CDR3 sequences listed, roughly 42% are singletons. General study points: CMV-specific TCR beta clonotypes restricted by HLA-C were the ones dominating the ex vivo response.

This sequence joins TRBV19 and TRBJ2-7, with TRBD2 identical over 9 bases. The material sequenced was cultured PBMCs, taken from culture after CMV antigen stimulation. The TCR comes from a human donor in good health (CMV status not recorded). Some clones in this sample may be carry-over from other donors' samples. The CDR3 here is CASSTLAGSSYEQYF. In DNA, the CDR3 is TGTGCCAGTAGTACCCTAGCGGGAAGCTCCTACGAGCAGTACTTC.